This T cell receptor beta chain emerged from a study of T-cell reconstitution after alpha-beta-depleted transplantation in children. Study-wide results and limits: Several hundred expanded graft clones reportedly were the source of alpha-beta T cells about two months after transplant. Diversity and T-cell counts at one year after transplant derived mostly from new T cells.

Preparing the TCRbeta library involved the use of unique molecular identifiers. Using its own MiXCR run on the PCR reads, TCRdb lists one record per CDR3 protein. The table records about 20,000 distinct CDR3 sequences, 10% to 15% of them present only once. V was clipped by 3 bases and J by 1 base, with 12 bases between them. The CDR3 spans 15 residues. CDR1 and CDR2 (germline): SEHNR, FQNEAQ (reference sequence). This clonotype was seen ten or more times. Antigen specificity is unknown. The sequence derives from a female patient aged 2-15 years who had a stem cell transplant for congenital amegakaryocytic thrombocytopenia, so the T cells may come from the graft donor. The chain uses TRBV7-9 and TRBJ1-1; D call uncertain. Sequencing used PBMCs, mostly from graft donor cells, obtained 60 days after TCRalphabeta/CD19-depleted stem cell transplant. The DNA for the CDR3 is TGTGCCAGCAGCTTCGGGCTCGGTGGGAACACTGAAGCTTTCTTT. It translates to CASSFGLGGNTEAFF.